This T cell receptor (beta chain) is from a study of brain T cells in children with intractable seizures. Whole-study results and caveats: Clones missing pre-surgery may reflect undersampling of that blood sample. Patients' HCMV serostatus was unknown; virus specificity rests on CDR3 similarity alone.

Sequencing was limited to surgery cases with top T cell transcript signatures in brain tissue. Concerning this clone itself: Its matching antigen is unknown.

The data were produced by immunoSEQ multiplex PCR, yet TCRdb's version contains in-frame clones alone and is incomplete. The table lists around 38,000 clones, 90% of them singletons. This clonotype was sampled from a girl aged 2 to 9 with tuberous sclerosis and intractable seizures. Specimen: peripheral blood, collected at surgery.

Written as DNA, the CDR3 is TGTGCCAGCAGCTTAGCGGTAGGGGCAGATACGCAGTATTTT. This translates into CASSLAVGADTQYF. The chain recombines TRBV7-8 with TRBJ2-3; the D gene is possibly TRBD1 (5 bases). V lost 0 bases and J 4 bases, leaving 8 bases between the germline ends. The V gene's germline CDR1 is SGHVS and CDR2 FQNEAQ. The CDR3 is 14 residues long.